A single sample is the source of the 4 T cell receptor beta chains below, sequenced in a study of blood T cell repertoires in COVID-19. Here immunoSEQ multiplex PCR was the method, and the copy in TCRdb shows in-frame clones only, minus some. Of approximately 300,000 clones in the sample, about 85% are singletons; the top ten hold approximately 5%. Input material: PBMCs or T cells enriched from blood (not recorded which). These receptors all come from a woman in her twenties or thirties who had recovered from COVID-19.

This clone was counted once. The chain couples TRBV2 to TRBJ1-2; D gene uncertain. V was shortened by 9 bases and J by 5 bases, with 22 bases between the two germline ends. Germline CDR1 SNHLY, CDR2 FYNNEI. The CDR3 contains 15 residues. The CDR3 protein is CASGEGRSLGYGYTF. The CDR3 DNA reads as TGTGCCAGTGGCGAGGGTCGTAGTTTAGGGTATGGCTACACCTTC.

This clone was recorded only once. The chain is built from TRBV30 and TRBJ2-7, with D tentatively TRBD2 (5 bases). Trimming shortened V by 3 bases and J by 3 bases, and 9 bases separated the two germline ends. CDR3 length: 12 amino acids. Germline CDR1 is GTSNPN and CDR2 is SVGIG (reference sequence). In DNA form, the CDR3 reads TGTGCCTGGAGGGAGGTCCGCTACGAGCAGTACTTC. It codes for CAWREVRYEQYF.

This chain connects TRBV7-3 to TRBJ1-2, with D possibly matching TRBD1 (6 bases). Trimming took 5 bases from V and 0 from J, leaving 22 bases between them. The germline V gene has CDR1 SGHTA and CDR2 FQGTGA. The CDR3 extends over 18 amino acids. CDR3 sequence reads: CASSPNTRTVNPNYGYTF. The CDR3 DNA sequence: TGTGCCAGCAGCCCCAATACAAGGACAGTTAACCCTAACTATGGCTACACCTTC.

This chain connects TRBV7-9 to TRBJ2-7; D possibly corresponds to TRBD1 (6 bases). Germline-derived CDR1 and CDR2 are SEHNR and FQNEAQ (reference sequence). V was clipped by 5 bases and J by 3 bases, with 8 bases between them. The length of the CDR3 is 12 residues. DNA for the CDR3: TGTGCCAGCAGCCAGGACAGCTACGAGCAGTACTTC. Its translation: CASSQDSYEQYF.